Described below is a single T cell receptor beta chain sequence and its context. Its antigen remains unidentified. The source of the sample is a study of T cell repertoires in cytomegalovirus infection. Study details: The authors relied on CMV epitopes, both recently identified HLA-C-restricted and well-studied HLA-B-restricted. Public TCR beta signature analysis indicated the presence of both CMV infection and matching HLA type.

TCRdb re-analysed the reads in MiXCR, keeping a single row per CDR3 protein. Among about 570,000 distinct CDR3 sequences, roughly 42% were seen once, and the ten largest hold around 50%. General study points: Across the ex vivo response, the dominant clonotypes were HLA-C-restricted CMV-specific TCR beta clonotypes.

The input for sequencing was cultured PBMCs, taken from culture after CMV antigen stimulation. The receptor was isolated from a human donor in good health (CMV status not recorded). Some clones in this sample may be carry-over from other donors' samples.

The CDR3 reads CAIGERTSGTGPFF. In DNA, the CDR3 is TGTGCCATCGGGGAAAGGACTAGCGGGACCGGCCCCTTCTTC. The chain joins TRBV10-3 to TRBJ2-1, with 12 bases matching TRBD2. The germline V gene encodes CDR1 ENHRY and CDR2 SYGVKD. V shed 8 bases, J shed 16 bases, and the junction held 15 bases outside the gene matches. CDR3 size: 14 residues.